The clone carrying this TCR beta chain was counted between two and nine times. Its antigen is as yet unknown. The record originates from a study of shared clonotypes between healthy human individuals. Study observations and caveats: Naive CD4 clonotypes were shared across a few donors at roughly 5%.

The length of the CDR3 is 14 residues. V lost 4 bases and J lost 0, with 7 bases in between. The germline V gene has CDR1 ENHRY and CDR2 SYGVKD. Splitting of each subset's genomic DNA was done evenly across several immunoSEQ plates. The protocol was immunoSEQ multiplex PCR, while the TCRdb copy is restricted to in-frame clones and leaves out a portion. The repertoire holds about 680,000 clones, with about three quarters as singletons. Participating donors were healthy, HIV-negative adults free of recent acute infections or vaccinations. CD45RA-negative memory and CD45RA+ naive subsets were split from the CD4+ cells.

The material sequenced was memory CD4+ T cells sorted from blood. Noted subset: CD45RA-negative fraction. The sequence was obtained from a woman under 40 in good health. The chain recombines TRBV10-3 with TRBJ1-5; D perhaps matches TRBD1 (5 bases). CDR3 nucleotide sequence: TGTGCCATCAGTGGGGACTCTAGCAATCAGCCCCAGCATTTT. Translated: CAISGDSSNQPQHF.